The 18 T cell receptor beta chains reported below all come from one sample, sequenced in a study of OX40 agonist ivuxolimab in advanced cancers. Clones were read by immunoSEQ multiplex PCR, and TCRdb kept only the in-frame ones, dropping some. The sample records around 70,000 clones, about 85% being singletons. The input for sequencing was CD4+ or CD8+ T cells sorted from blood, taken in a trial of the OX40 agonist ivuxolimab. These receptor sequences come from an adult with an advanced solid tumor such as melanoma, head and neck, liver or kidney cancer.

The chain combines TRBV7-2 with TRBJ2-7; 9 nucleotides align to TRBD1. Trimming cost V 6 bases and J 3 bases; bases outside gene matches: 6. CDR3 size: 14 residues. Germline lookup yields CDR1 SGHTA and CDR2 FQGNSA. The CDR3 DNA sequence: TGTGCCAGCAGAAGGGGACAGGGCAACTACGAGCAGTACTTC. Protein: CASRRGQGNYEQYF.

With respect to this clone: An end of the junction differs from the germline gene, which may be a read error. The same CDR3 is also encoded by other DNA sequences in this sample. V is TRBV27 and J is TRBJ1-2; D is unclear. Germline assignment: CDR1 MNHEY and CDR2 SMNVEV (reference sequence). This CDR3 has 13 residues. This CDR3 reads CASSLSGLHGYTF. CDR3 sequence (DNA): TGTGCCAGCAGTTTAAGCGGACTTCATGGCTACACCTTT.

This sequence joins TRBV5-1 and TRBJ1-4, with 7 nucleotides matching TRBD1. The CDR3 is 14 residues long. V gave up 2 bases and J gave up 4 bases; unmatched junction bases: 2. CDR1 and CDR2 from the germline V gene are SGHRS and YFSETQ. CDR3 sequence (DNA): TGCGCCAGCAGCTTCGGGACAGTTAATGAAAAACTGTTTTTT. As protein: CASSFGTVNEKLFF.

V is TRBV2 and J is TRBJ1-1, with 8 bases aligning to TRBD1. The trim removed 2 bases at V and 1 base at J, leaving 6 bases unmatched. Germline V gene sequence: CDR1 SNHLY, CDR2 FYNNEI. The CDR3 consists of 16 residues. In nucleotides, the CDR3 is TGTGCCAGCAGTGAATCCAGGACAGGGAAGAACACTGAAGCTTTCTTT. Amino acids: CASSESRTGKNTEAFF.

The chain employs TRBV5-4 and TRBJ1-4, with D perhaps matching TRBD1 (5 bases). CDR1 is SGHNT and CDR2 is YYREEE in the germline V gene (reference sequence). The CDR3 spans 16 residues. Trimming removed 4 bases from V and 2 bases from J, with 15 bases in between. The CDR3 DNA is TGTGCCAGCAGCGGCCCGCCGGGACGGACTAATGAAAAACTGTTTTTT. This gives the protein CASSGPPGRTNEKLFF. The variable domain in full, completed from reference TRBV5-4 and TRBJ1-4, reads ETGVTQSPTHLIKTRGQQVTLRCSSQSGHNTVSWYQQALGQGPQFIFQYYREEENGRGNFPPRFSGLQFPNYSSELNVNALELDDSALYLCASSGPPGRTNEKLFFGSGTQLSVL.

This chain connects TRBV14 to TRBJ2-3, with 7 bases matching TRBD1. CDR3 length equals 17 residues. Unmatched junction bases numbered 10, after V lost 2 bases and J lost 2 bases. Germline loops: CDR1 SGHDN, CDR2 FVKESK. The CDR3 spells CASSQLRLGQVTDTQYF. CDR3 DNA: TGTGCCAGCAGCCAACTTCGGTTAGGACAGGTCACAGATACGCAGTATTTT.

The chain links TRBV7-9 to TRBJ2-3; D unresolved. The CDR3 sequence is 14 residues long. The V gene's germline CDR1 is SEHNR and CDR2 FQNEAQ (reference sequence). V shed 5 bases and J shed 4 bases, with 13 bases lying between them. DNA for the CDR3: TGTGCCAGCAGCCCCTTTTTTGGGGCAGATACGCAGTATTTT. It specifies CASSPFFGADTQYF.

This chain connects TRBV28 to TRBJ2-3; TRBD1 is a possible D gene (6 bases). This CDR3 comprises 15 residues. Germline CDR1 and CDR2: MDHEN and SYDVKM. Trimming took off 4 bases at V and 2 bases at J, with 13 bases between the two ends. CDR3 bases: TGTGCCAGCAGTTCCTTTCGGACAGCCACAGATACGCAGTATTTT. As protein: CASSSFRTATDTQYF.

This clone has a single count. V usage is TRBV11-2 and J usage is TRBJ2-7; the D gene is possibly TRBD2 (6 bases). Germline-derived CDR1 and CDR2 are SGHAT and FQNNGV. V shed 4 bases and J shed 3 bases, with 13 bases lying between them. This CDR3 region has 14 residues. The CDR3 DNA is TGTGCCAGCAGCTGGACAACGGGGGTCTACGAGCAGTACTTC. Amino acids: CASSWTTGVYEQYF.

The CDR3 loop is CASSRDGVYEQYF. CDR3 DNA sequence: TGTGCCAGCAGCCGGGACGGAGTCTACGAGCAGTACTTC. The V gene is TRBV2, the J gene TRBJ2-7, with D perhaps assigned TRBD1 or TRBD2 (5 bases each). The CDR3 contains 13 residues. V gave up 6 bases and J gave up 3 bases, with 12 bases separating them. CDR1 is SNHLY and CDR2 is FYNNEI in the germline V gene.

The chain employs TRBV28 and TRBJ1-6; D remains unclear. The CDR3 totals 15 residues. The V end lost 3 bases, the J end lost 10 bases, and 16 bases lay between the germline ends. In germline, CDR1 is MDHEN, CDR2 SYDVKM. The CDR3 protein is CASSFAGEKGSPLHF. CDR3 coding DNA: TGTGCCAGCAGTTTCGCAGGCGAAAAGGGATCACCCCTCCACTTT.

The chain has TRBV11-3 and TRBJ2-2; 8 bases are a match to TRBD1. V was clipped by 3 bases and J by 1 base; unmatched bases: 1. The germline CDR1 and CDR2 sequences are SGHNT and YENEEA. The CDR3 length is 15 residues. The CDR3 bases are TGTGCCAGCAGCTTTGGACAGGGGAACACCGGGGAGCTGTTTTTT. The encoded protein is CASSFGQGNTGELFF.

V gene TRBV7-9 combines with J gene TRBJ2-7, with TRBD1 identical over 11 bases. V dropped 5 bases and J dropped 3; count of bases not matched to a gene: 9. Germline loops: CDR1 SEHNR, CDR2 FQNEAQ (reference sequence). CDR3 length: 16 residues. The DNA for the CDR3 is TGTGCCAGCAGCGGGGGGACAGGGGGACTGGTCTACGAGCAGTACTTC. Translation: CASSGGTGGLVYEQYF.

The V call is TRBV7-9, the J call TRBJ2-3, with 7 bases that match TRBD2. Losses at the gene ends were 5 bases for V and 2 bases for J; bases not matched to a gene: 4. CDR3 length: 14 amino acids. Germline lookup yields CDR1 SEHNR and CDR2 FQNEAQ (reference sequence). In DNA form, the CDR3 reads TGTGCCAGCAGCCGCGGGACTAACACAGATACGCAGTATTTT. Amino acid sequence: CASSRGTNTDTQYF.

A few counts support this clone. This sequence joins TRBV7-6 and TRBJ1-3, with D unresolved. The CDR3 has 12 amino acids. The V gene lost 3 bases and the J gene lost 4 bases, with 4 bases spanning the gap. CDR1 SGHVS and CDR2 FNYEAQ come from the germline V gene. The CDR3 coding sequence is TGTGCCAGCAGCTTTTCCGGAAACACCATATATTTT. Amino acid sequence: CASSFSGNTIYF. Using reference TRBV7-6 and TRBJ1-3 for the parts outside the CDR3, the full variable domain is GAGVSQSPRYKVTKRGQDVALRCDPISGHVSLYWYRQALGQGPEFLTYFNYEAQQDKSGLPNDRFSAERPEGSISTLTIQRTEQRDSAMYRCASSFSGNTIYFGEGSWLTVV.

This sequence joins TRBV6-4 and TRBJ2-1; D is possibly TRBD2 (5 bases). Germline V gene lookup returns CDR1 MRHNA and CDR2 SNTAGT. V was trimmed by 6 bases and J by 2 bases, leaving 14 bases between them. The CDR3 runs 15 residues. The CDR3 sequence: CASRLTSYAYNEQFF. In DNA, the CDR3 is TGTGCCAGCAGACTAACTAGTTACGCCTACAATGAGCAGTTCTTC.

This rearrangement joins TRBV30 to TRBJ2-1; 10 bases are a match to TRBD1. This CDR3 has 13 amino acids. Germline trimming cut 0 bases from V and 9 bases from J; bases unmatched to any gene: 2. CDR1 and CDR2 (germline): GTSNPN, SVGIG (reference sequence). The CDR3 DNA reads as TGTGCCTGGAGTGTCGGGACAGGGGCTGAGCAGTTCTTC. Protein sequence: CAWSVGTGAEQFF.

The rearrangement joins TRBV2 to TRBJ2-1; D gene ambiguous. V lost 7 bases, J lost 4 bases, and 5 bases lay in between. CDR3 size: 11 residues. Looked up from germline, CDR1 is SNHLY and CDR2 is FYNNEI. The CDR3 here is CASTSYNEQFF. The CDR3 bases are TGTGCCAGCACGAGTTACAATGAGCAGTTCTTC.